Listed below are T cell receptor beta chains from one sample, sequenced in a study of spatial heterogeneity in lung cancer. MiXCR, run by TCRdb on the 5' RACE reads, gives a single entry per CDR3 protein. The repertoire holds about 2,100 distinct CDR3 sequences, approximately 8.4% seen once, with 9.5% to 15% in the top ten. The input for sequencing was lung tumor tissue, taken at surgery. The receptor set was obtained from a male donor with early-stage non-small cell lung cancer. Both conserved end residues are part of each CDR3. D genes are given only for firm matches. Some rows mark clone size as missing; the rest say once, few, many or name a class of expanded clone.

d_call j_call v_call clone_size cdr3_aa cdr3_nt
- TRBJ2-5 TRBV27 medium-sized CASSRQPSRETQYF TGTGCCAGCAGCCGACAGCCGTCGAGAGAGACCCAGTACTTC
- TRBJ2-1 TRBV12-3/TRBV12-4 many CASSLPSYNEQFF TGTGCCAGCAGTTTACCGTCTTACAATGAGCAGTTCTTC
- TRBJ2-1 TRBV5-6 medium-sized CASSFRRLWGYNEQFF TGTGCCAGCAGCTTTCGGCGTCTCTGGGGCTACAATGAGCAGTTCTTC
- TRBJ2-4 TRBV5-1 medium-sized CASSLGPANTKNIQYF TGCGCCAGCAGCTTGGGTCCAGCTAACACCAAAAACATTCAGTACTTC
- TRBJ1-3 TRBV7-2 medium-sized CASSPTQGNTIYF TGTGCCAGCAGCCCCACACAGGGAAACACCATATATTTT
TRBD1 TRBJ2-2 TRBV27 medium-sized CASSFADRGRGELFF TGTGCCAGCAGTTTTGCGGACAGGGGGCGCGGGGAGCTGTTTTTT
- TRBJ2-3 TRBV21-1 medium-sized CASSKGGRLRFTDTQYF TGTGCCAGCAGCAAAGGGGGCAGGCTACGTTTTACAGATACGCAGTATTTT
- TRBJ2-5 TRBV12-3/TRBV12-4 - CASSINRETQYF TGTGCCAGCAGTATCAACAGGGAGACCCAGTACTTC
- TRBJ2-3 TRBV5-6 medium-sized CASSLLVESSTDTQYF TGTGCCAGCAGCTTGCTGGTAGAGTCTAGCACAGATACGCAGTATTTT
- TRBJ2-2 TRBV11-3 large CASSLPGELFF TGTGCCAGCAGCTTACCCGGGGAGCTGTTTTTT
TRBD1 TRBJ1-5 TRBV28 - CASSPLTGSGQPQHF TGTGCCAGCAGTCCCCTGACAGGGAGCGGTCAGCCCCAGCATTTT
TRBD2 TRBJ2-7 TRBV29-1 - CSVRGGGSYEQYF TGCAGCGTTCGTGGCGGGGGCTCCTACGAGCAGTACTTC
TRBD2 TRBJ2-1 TRBV6-5 few CASSPLAGVNEQFF TGTGCCAGCAGCCCCTTAGCGGGGGTTAATGAGCAGTTCTTC
TRBD1 TRBJ2-7 TRBV10-3 medium-sized CAISRQGFEQYF TGTGCCATCAGTCGACAGGGTTTCGAGCAGTACTTC
- TRBJ2-7 TRBV7-2 medium-sized CASSLNRNSYEQYF TGTGCCAGCAGCTTAAATCGTAACTCCTACGAGCAGTACTTC
- TRBJ2-2 TRBV7-9 medium-sized CASSFDFGELFF TGTGCCAGCAGCTTCGATTTCGGGGAGCTGTTTTTT
TRBD2 TRBJ2-7 TRBV27 medium-sized CASSPPGLASAKYF TGTGCCAGCAGTCCCCCCGGACTAGCCTCTGCGAAGTACTTC
- TRBJ1-4 TRBV13 many CASSFPNEKLFF TGTGCCAGCAGCTTTCCCAATGAAAAACTGTTTTTT
- TRBJ1-5 TRBV7-2 few CASSLVFATVSNQPQHF TGTGCCAGCAGCTTAGTTTTCGCCACAGTTAGCAATCAGCCCCAGCATTTT
TRBD1 TRBJ1-6 TRBV6-6 many CASSYLGTANSPLHF TGTGCCAGCAGTTACTTAGGGACAGCCAATTCACCCCTCCACTTT
TRBD2 TRBJ2-1 TRBV4-3 large CASSQAGGPWDEQFF TGCGCCAGCAGCCAAGCGGGGGGGCCTTGGGATGAGCAGTTCTTC
TRBD2 TRBJ2-5 TRBV7-2 medium-sized CASSYVSGGGRETQYF TGTGCCAGCAGCTACGTTTCGGGGGGAGGAAGAGAGACCCAGTACTTC
- TRBJ1-6 TRBV13 medium-sized CASSLVRGGGSSYNSPLHF TGTGCCAGCAGCTTAGTGCGGGGTGGGGGAAGCTCCTATAATTCACCCCTCCACTTT
- TRBJ2-7 TRBV9 medium-sized CASSVERGPTYEQYF TGTGCCAGCAGCGTAGAGAGAGGTCCCACCTACGAGCAGTACTTC
TRBD1 TRBJ1-5 TRBV6-4 - CASGQASNQPQHF TGTGCCAGCGGACAGGCTAGCAATCAGCCCCAGCATTTT
- TRBJ2-1 TRBV19 medium-sized CASTSSYGSGEQFF TGTGCCAGTACTAGTAGCTACGGATCCGGTGAGCAGTTCTTC
- TRBJ2-6 TRBV6-5 large CASSYRDSGANVLTF TGTGCCAGCAGTTACCGAGACTCTGGGGCCAACGTCCTGACTTTC
- TRBJ2-5 TRBV20-1 medium-sized CSASRAQETQYF TGCAGTGCTAGTAGAGCACAAGAGACCCAGTACTTC
- TRBJ2-7 TRBV18 many CASSPVNQPSYEQYF TGTGCCAGCTCACCAGTAAACCAGCCGTCCTACGAGCAGTACTTC
- TRBJ1-5 TRBV9 - CASSVGAHGNQPQHF TGTGCCAGCAGCGTAGGAGCCCATGGGAATCAGCCCCAGCATTTT
TRBD2 TRBJ2-7 TRBV7-8 medium-sized CASSLLSGGETYEQYF TGTGCCAGCAGCTTGCTAAGCGGGGGGGAAACCTACGAGCAGTACTTC
- TRBJ2-6 TRBV4-1 medium-sized CASSPSFTFSGANVLTF TGCGCCAGCAGCCCAAGCTTTACCTTCTCTGGGGCCAACGTCCTGACTTTC
- TRBJ1-2 TRBV18 many CASSDSSRGYTF TGTGCCAGCTCAGACAGCTCACGGGGCTACACCTTC
- TRBJ2-2 TRBV18 medium-sized CASSPDGELFF TGTGCCAGCTCACCAGACGGGGAGCTGTTTTTT
TRBD1 TRBJ2-3 TRBV25-1 many CASRTGSTDTQYF TGTGCCAGCCGGACAGGTAGCACAGATACGCAGTATTTT
TRBD1 TRBJ1-4 TRBV7-2 medium-sized CASSLANRGREKLFF TGTGCCAGCAGCTTAGCGAACAGGGGGCGTGAAAAACTGTTTTTT
TRBD2 TRBJ2-1 TRBV23-1 - CASSPPPRVVAGDKNEQFF TGCGCCAGCAGTCCTCCCCCTCGCGTGGTAGCGGGAGATAAGAATGAGCAGTTCTTC
- TRBJ2-4 TRBV16 medium-sized CASSPTGPDIQYF TGTGCCAGCAGCCCTACAGGGCCGGACATTCAGTACTTC
- TRBJ2-2 TRBV12-3/TRBV12-4 medium-sized CASSLVQVSNTGELFF TGTGCCAGCAGTTTAGTACAGGTCTCGAACACCGGGGAGCTGTTTTTT
- TRBJ2-7 TRBV18 medium-sized CASSRGAQTYEQYF TGTGCCAGCTCACGGGGGGCGCAGACCTACGAGCAGTACTTC
- TRBJ2-7 TRBV9 - CASSSRGQVGGEQYF TGTGCCAGCAGCTCCCGTGGACAGGTGGGGGGCGAGCAGTACTTC
TRBD2 TRBJ2-2 TRBV4-3 many CASSSSGLVNFDTGELFF TGCGCCAGCAGCTCCTCGGGACTAGTTAACTTTGACACCGGGGAGCTGTTTTTT
TRBD1 TRBJ2-7 TRBV6-2/TRBV6-3 medium-sized CASSTRRGQVSSYEQYF TGTGCCAGCAGTACCCGCCGTGGACAGGTTTCTTCCTACGAGCAGTACTTC